This T cell receptor beta chain was recorded in a study of T cell responses to AZD1222 COVID-19 vaccine (dated by TCRdb to about 2021). With respect to the entire study: A total of more than 230 trial participants underwent TCR sequencing, of whom around 210 had received two doses of AZD1222 and about 25 had received two doses of the MenACWY control vaccine. Trial participants were enrolled by age into subgroups of 18-55, 56-69 and 70-plus years, and around 150, 28 and 57 TCR-sequenced participants, respectively, were included in these subgroups.

General findings and caveats noted by the study authors: Epitopes outside the regions mutated in the B.1.351 and B.1.1.7 variants were reportedly recognized by nearly half of the unique spike-specific TCRs. No day 14 peak-response samples were available, so repertoires were characterized only after the peak T cell response. Participants were mostly white British and included more females than males, and it was suggested by the authors that clonal diversity may have been underestimated. The 56-69-year group was small, and its depth increase did not reach significance, likely because of low power. A significant rise in spike-specific TCR breadth and depth was observed after two AZD1222 doses relative to day 0 and relative to MenACWY recipients. Conclusions about previously exposed vaccinees were limited because only a handful of AZD1222 recipients were SARS-CoV-2 seropositive at baseline. The vaccine-associated CD4 TCRs covered the entire spike protein, and the dominant responses fell in regions 160-218 and 743-854.

This clone has a handful of counts. The specificity of this receptor is unknown. The input lacks base qualities; no much larger clone sits a single base away. The time point label corresponds to: baseline before first vaccination. Per the publication, the treatment or condition label means: meningococcal conjugate vaccine given as trial control. Vaccinee samples were obtained from the UK trials COV001 and COV002, which included a single-blind randomized controlled phase 2/3 trial of AZD1222 (ChAdOx1 nCoV-19) in healthy adults. For TCRbeta chain sequencing, PBMC samples from trial participants were taken at day 0 and at day 28 after the second dose. CDR1 is given as MGHRA and CDR2 as YSYEKL, both from the germline V gene. The CDR3, cysteine through phenylalanine, is 14 amino acids long. The entry retains the CDR3 DNA only, 42 bases that are in frame from base 1. Deletion took 0 bases off V and 4 bases off J, with a span of 9 bases between the germline ends.

The CDR3 regions of human TCRbeta chains were analyzed by immunosequencing. As for how the authors treated the data: TCRs in the repertoires were matched against a reference library of SARS-CoV-2-specific TCRs that had been generated with the MIRA antigen-specificity platform. Breadth meant the fraction of unique TCRs that were SARS-CoV-2-associated, whereas depth meant the fraction of total T cells that were SARS-CoV-2-associated. Each spike-specific TCR was assigned to its reactive spike region and to a CD4 or CD8 class using the MIRA data. Log10-transformed breadth and depth values were compared by one-way ANOVA with Sidak's multiple comparisons tests. Held by TCRdb, this immuneACCESS table contains in-frame sequences only and omits some clones. Under half of the omission traces to an unresolved V gene where checked; the cause of the rest is unknown. V and J calls and clone size are given by that table; D and trimming were obtained from the DNA. The sample table lists around 180,000 clones, around 86% of them with a count of one. About 2.5% of the sample belongs to the ten largest clones.

The chain is made from TRBV4-1 and TRBJ1-2, with the D gene not confidently named. This clonotype originated in an adult in good health. The sample in question was peripheral blood, obtained on day 0 of MenACWY control vaccination. The nucleotides read TGCGCCAGCAGCCAAGACGGAGGATTCTATGGCTACACCTTC. This sequence encodes CASSQDGGFYGYTF.